This is a list of T cell receptor beta chains from one sample in a study of T cell repertoires in cytomegalovirus infection. TCRdb called the reads again in MiXCR, with one record for every CDR3 protein. The repertoire includes around 900,000 distinct CDR3 sequences, around 30% of them detected once, and around 15% sits in the top ten. Which antigens these TCRs recognize remains unknown. The input for sequencing was cultured CD8+ T cells from PBMCs, taken from culture after CMV antigen stimulation. The receptors come from a human donor in good health (CMV status not recorded). Some clones in this sample may be carry-over from other donors' samples. CDR3s include the opening cysteine and the closing phenylalanine or tryptophan. A D gene is named only where the DNA matches it firmly. Size values are once, few and many counts, or a class for expanded clones, and some rows have none.

many	TRBD1	TRBV7-6	TRBJ2-1	TGTGCCAGCAGCTTCCCCGAAGGGCAGGGGGAATACAATGAGCAGTTCTTC	CASSFPEGQGEYNEQFF
-	-	TRBV28	TRBJ2-4	TGTGCCAGCAGTCATTCACACCTCGCCCCATCCAAAAACATTCAGTACTTC	CASSHSHLAPSKNIQYF
few	-	TRBV12-5	TRBJ1-2	TGTGCTAGTGGCCCCACAGCAGTCTTAGGGTATGGCTACACCTTC	CASGPTAVLGYGYTF
-	-	TRBV7-8	TRBJ1-2	TGTGCCAGCAGCTTAGCAGCCAACCCGTTTGACGGCTACACCTTC	CASSLAANPFDGYTF
few	-	TRBV11-2	TRBJ1-2	TGTGCCAGCAGCTCGGGGCAGGCGATCTATGGCTACACCTTC	CASSSGQAIYGYTF
few	TRBD2	TRBV19	TRBJ2-1	TGTGCCAGTAGTATAGGTAGCGGGGGACCCTACAATGAGCAGTTCTTC	CASSIGSGGPYNEQFF
few	TRBD1	TRBV12-3/TRBV12-4	TRBJ1-4	TGTGCCAGCAGTTTAAAACATGGGGACAGTAAGGAAAAACTGTTTTTT	CASSLKHGDSKEKLFF
few	TRBD1	TRBV6-5	TRBJ2-3	TGTGCCAGCAGTTACCCGGGGACAGGAGCCACAGATACGCAGTATTTT	CASSYPGTGATDTQYF
many	TRBD1	TRBV7-8	TRBJ2-5	TGTGCCAGCAGCATCCGACAGGGGGCCTTCCAAGAGACCCAGTACTTC	CASSIRQGAFQETQYF
-	-	TRBV10-3	TRBJ1-1	TGTGCCATCAGTGATCCCAGGGGAATTAAGAACACTGAAGCTTTCTTT	CAISDPRGIKNTEAFF
many	-	TRBV4-1	TRBJ2-3	TGCGCCAGCAGCCAAGAGCTTTTCACAGATACGCAGTATTTT	CASSQELFTDTQYF
few	TRBD1	TRBV6-1	TRBJ1-1	TGTGCCAGCAGTGAAGCGCGGACAGGAAACACTGAAGCTTTCTTT	CASSEARTGNTEAFF
few	TRBD1	TRBV12-3/TRBV12-4	TRBJ1-3	TGTGCCAGCAGTTCCCGGACAGGGGGCACGGGGGGAAACACCATATATTTT	CASSSRTGGTGGNTIYF
many	-	TRBV7-2	TRBJ2-5	TGTGCCAGCAGGGAGTGGGGAGGGGGCCGGGAGACCCAGTACTTC	CASREWGGGRETQYF
-	-	TRBV11-2	TRBJ1-1	TGTGCCAGCAGCTTATGGACACCTGGGAACACTGAAGCTTTCTTT	CASSLWTPGNTEAFF
many	-	TRBV10-3	TRBJ1-5	TGTGCCATCAGTGAGACAATCCGGGACACATGGGAGCAGCCCCAGCATTTT	CAISETIRDTWEQPQHF
-	TRBD2	TRBV4-1	TRBJ2-7	TGCGCCAGCAGCCCGGGACTAGAATTGGGTTACGAGCAGTACTTC	CASSPGLELGYEQYF
few	-	TRBV28	TRBJ2-2	TGTGTCAGCAGGAGGGGGGAGCTATTTTTT	CVSRRGELFF
many	TRBD2	TRBV7-6	TRBJ2-1	TGTGCCAGCAGCCCGACTAGCGGGGGTAACAATGAGCAGTTCTTC	CASSPTSGGNNEQFF
many	TRBD1	TRBV6-1	TRBJ1-1	TGTGCCAGCTCACCCGGACAGGGGTTCACTGAAGCTTTCTTT	CASSPGQGFTEAFF
-	-	TRBV4-1	TRBJ1-5	TGCGCCAGCAGCCAAATGGGGAAGGGACTGCAGATTAATCAGCCCCAGCATTTT	CASSQMGKGLQINQPQHF
-	-	TRBV27	TRBJ1-6	TGTGCCAGCAGTCTTACAAGTTATAGCTCCTATAATTCACCCCTCCACTTT	CASSLTSYSSYNSPLHF
-	-	TRBV11-2	TRBJ1-6	TGTGCCAGCAGCTTAGAAGGGTTGGCGAACCCTCTTAATTCACCCCTCCACTTT	CASSLEGLANPLNSPLHF
-	-	TRBV4-1	TRBJ1-5	TGCGCCAGCAGCCCTTTTGGGGAGAATCAGCCCCAGCATTTT	CASSPFGENQPQHF
many	TRBD1	TRBV7-2	TRBJ2-1	TGTGCCAGCAGCTTAGGACAGGGGGAGTACAATGAGCAGTTCTTC	CASSLGQGEYNEQFF
few	-	TRBV7-3	TRBJ1-4	TGTGCCAGCAGCTTACTTGGGGCTCTAACTAATGAAAAACTGTTTTTT	CASSLLGALTNEKLFF
many	TRBD2	TRBV7-6	TRBJ2-1	TGTGCCACCTCGGGGACTAGCGGTGAAAATGAGCAGTTCTTC	CATSGTSGENEQFF
-	-	TRBV27	TRBJ1-2	TGTGCCAGCAGCGTAGCTGCTAACGTGGGCTTTGGCTACACCTTC	CASSVAANVGFGYTF
-	TRBD1	TRBV7-6	TRBJ1-4	TGTGCCAGCAGCTTAGATCAGGGGGCGATCGAAAAACTGTTTTTT	CASSLDQGAIEKLFF